The 32 T cell receptor beta chains presented below share a single source sample, sequenced in a study of blood T cells in healthy people across ages. Using a J-beta primer mix together with a sample-barcoded 5' primer, a second PCR was run for about 7 to 12 cycles. TCRdb reanalysed the 5' RACE reads using MiXCR and keeps one entry per CDR3 protein. The sample yields 1.5 million to 2 million distinct CDR3 sequences, about 32% seen once. Sequenced material: blood. These TCRs come from a woman between 25 and 40 years old in good health.

The chain is built from TRBV5-4 and TRBJ2-7, with D possibly being TRBD1 (6 bases). Trimming took off 0 bases at V and 2 bases at J, with 15 bases between the two ends. Germline assignment: CDR1 SGHNT and CDR2 YYREEE (reference sequence). The CDR3 spans 16 residues. CDR3 protein: CASSLGQGTATYEQYF. For the CDR3, the DNA is TGTGCCAGCAGCTTGGGTCAGGGGACCGCTACCTACGAGCAGTACTTC.

This clonotype showed up just a few times. CDR3 sequence reads: CSAGSGTLVWEQFF. The CDR3 DNA sequence: TGCAGTGCAGGGAGCGGGACACTTGTATGGGAGCAGTTCTTC. This chain connects TRBV20-1 to TRBJ2-1; D may be TRBD2 (7 bases). V lost 6 bases, J lost 10 bases, and 22 bases lay in between. The CDR3 runs to 14 residues. The germline CDR1 and CDR2 sequences are DFQATT and SNEGSKA (reference sequence).

The chain couples TRBV20-1 to TRBJ2-7, with 14 bases matching TRBD2. This CDR3 is built from 18 residues. Trimming at V came to 3 bases and at J to 0 bases, leaving 10 bases not matched to a gene. Germline values: CDR1 DFQATT, CDR2 SNEGSKA (reference sequence). CDR3 sequence (DNA): TGCAGTGCTAGGGCCGGGACTAGCGGGGGACTTTACTCCTACGAGCAGTACTTC. Its translation is CSARAGTSGGLYSYEQYF.

In regard to this clonotype: Mismatch with germline at one junction end may stem from a read error. The chain joins TRBV5-1 to TRBJ2-3, with TRBD2 identical over 9 bases. Germline V gives CDR1 SGHRS, CDR2 YFSETQ. The CDR3 covers 14 residues. In nucleotides, the CDR3 is TGCGCCAGCAAATCCGGGACTAGCACAGATACGCACTATTTT. As protein: CASKSGTSTDTHYF.

This clonotype was counted ten times or more. At one boundary the junction diverges from the germline segment, which might be a read error. CDR3 amino acids: CASSQDTSYEQYF. CDR3 nucleotides: TGCGCCAGCAGCCAAGATACCAGCTACGAGCAGTACTTC. The genes are TRBV3-1 and TRBJ2-7; unclear D gene. CDR3 length: 13 residues. Germline loops: CDR1 LGHDT, CDR2 YNNKEL (reference sequence).

This chain joins TRBV24-1 and TRBJ2-7; 9 bases line up with TRBD1. Germline V lookup: CDR1 KGHDR, CDR2 SFDVKD. The length of the CDR3 is 15 residues. The junction had 9 bases not matched to a gene; V was cut back by 7 bases and J by 3 bases. The CDR3 reads CATSKSGTGHYEQYF. In DNA, the CDR3 is TGTGCCACCAGCAAATCCGGGACAGGGCACTACGAGCAGTACTTC.

Many counts were recorded for this clonotype. The genes are TRBV3-1 and TRBJ2-1; perhaps TRBD2 as D (6 bases). In germline, CDR1 is LGHDT, CDR2 YNNKEL (reference sequence). The V end lost 8 bases, the J end lost 10 bases, and 9 bases lay between the germline ends. The length of the CDR3 is 10 residues. The CDR3 bases are TGTGCCAGCGGGCGGGACGAGCAGTTCTTC. Translating gives CASGRDEQFF.

This clonotype was counted a few times. The DNA for the CDR3 is TGTGCCAGCAGGGAGTTGGGGGGGGCCTACGAGCAGTACTTC. It yields the protein CASRELGGAYEQYF. The chain recombines TRBV27 with TRBJ2-7; 7 positions match TRBD2. Germline V gene data show CDR1 as MNHEY and CDR2 as SMNVEV (reference sequence). Losses at the gene ends were 6 bases for V and 2 bases for J; bases not matched to a gene: 7. The CDR3 contains 14 residues.

This clonotype was detected only a few times. This chain uses TRBV20-1 with TRBJ1-6; D is ambiguous. CDR1 is DFQATT and CDR2 is SNEGSKA in the germline V gene (reference sequence). CDR3 length: 13 amino acids. V was cut by 4 bases and J by 10 bases, with 14 bases left in between. The CDR3 is CSAIPEGRSPLHF. DNA for the CDR3: TGCAGTGCTATACCGGAAGGGCGGTCACCCCTCCACTTT.

The chain carries TRBV24-1 and TRBJ2-3; 12 bases are shared with TRBD2. The CDR3 extends over 18 amino acids. Trimming removed 4 bases from V and 3 bases from J; junction bases left unmatched: 10. CDR1 is KGHDR, CDR2 SFDVKD, per germline. The CDR3 sequence: CATSDPSQTSGSTDTQYF. The DNA of the CDR3 is TGTGCCACCAGTGACCCAAGCCAGACTAGCGGGAGTACAGATACGCAGTATTTT.

The gene calls are TRBV9 and TRBJ1-5; no definite D call. Per germline, CDR1 SGDLS and CDR2 YYNGEE. CDR3 size: 14 residues. The ends were cut back, 4 bases at V and 7 bases at J, with 15 bases in the middle. CDR3 in amino acids: CASSPSPRGQPQHF. CDR3 nucleotide sequence: TGTGCCAGCAGCCCCAGCCCGCGGGGACAGCCCCAGCATTTT.

This chain links TRBV12-3 or TRBV12-4 with TRBJ2-1; D remains ambiguous. V shed 4 bases and J shed 12 bases, with 13 bases lying between them. CDR3 length equals 12 residues. The CDR3 nucleotides read TGTGCCAGCAGTTCCATCCCAAGAGGGCAGTTCTTC. This codes for CASSSIPRGQFF.

In its sample, this clonotype was seen a few times. The rearrangement joins TRBV7-2 to TRBJ2-3; tentatively, D is TRBD2 (6 bases). Germline values: CDR1 SGHTA, CDR2 FQGNSA. Trimming removed 0 bases at V and 3 bases at J, with 13 bases between. This CDR3 contains 16 residues. DNA of the CDR3: TGTGCCAGCAGCTTAGCCCAGTCGGGGAGGACAGATACGCAGTATTTT. Protein sequence: CASSLAQSGRTDTQYF.

This clonotype was detected a few times. V is TRBV3-1 and J is TRBJ2-7, with D tentatively TRBD1 (6 bases). This CDR3 has 15 amino acids. Between the trimmed V and J ends, which lost 1 base and 4 bases, there was a span of 14 bases. Per the germline V gene, CDR1 is LGHDT and CDR2 is YNNKEL (reference sequence). CDR3 bases: TGTGCCAGCAGCCAAGCGCCAGGGGATTCATACGAGCAGTACTTC. This translates into CASSQAPGDSYEQYF.

In its sample, this clonotype was seen a few times. The CDR3 protein is CSVDGGENTEAFF. The CDR3 DNA sequence: TGCAGCGTTGACGGCGGGGAGAACACTGAAGCTTTCTTT. This chain connects TRBV29-1 to TRBJ1-1, with unresolved D. The CDR3 covers 13 residues. V was trimmed by 3 bases and J by 1 base, leaving 9 bases between them. Germline V lookup: CDR1 SQVTM, CDR2 ANQGSEA.

J is TRBJ1-4 and V is TRBV9; D is uncertain. The CDR3 is made up of 13 amino acids. Between the trimmed V and J ends, which lost 0 bases and 8 bases, there was a span of 8 bases. Germline V gene sequence: CDR1 SGDLS, CDR2 YYNGEE. CDR3 protein: CASSVAGGEKLFF. DNA of the CDR3: TGTGCCAGCAGCGTAGCAGGCGGGGAAAAACTGTTTTTT.

The chain recombines TRBV6-1 with TRBJ2-5, with 7 nucleotides matching TRBD2. Germline V gene lookup returns CDR1 MNHNS and CDR2 SASEGT. This CDR3 has 13 residues. V shed 2 bases, J shed 5 bases, and the junction held 2 bases outside the gene matches. The CDR3 region has the DNA TGTGCCAGCAGTGAATTCGGGGGGGAGACCCAGTACTTC. This translates into CASSEFGGETQYF.

A few counts support this clonotype. The chain employs TRBV20-1 and TRBJ2-7; the D is unclear. This CDR3 contains 11 residues. V shed 6 bases and J shed 1 base, with 7 bases lying between them. CDR1 is DFQATT, CDR2 SNEGSKA, per germline (reference sequence). In DNA form, the CDR3 reads TGCAGTGCCCCCCAGTCCTACGAGCAGTACTTC. Residues: CSAPQSYEQYF.

This clonotype has just a few counts. The rearrangement joins TRBV7-9 to TRBJ2-3, with 11 positions matching TRBD2. This CDR3 has 16 residues. Trimming at V came to 5 bases and at J to 3 bases, leaving 7 bases not matched to a gene. CDR1 and CDR2 (germline): SEHNR, FQNEAQ (reference sequence). The CDR3 nucleotides read TGTGCCAGCAGCCCACTAGCGGGAGCAATGACAGATACGCAGTATTTT. Translating gives CASSPLAGAMTDTQYF.

This clonotype was found a few times. The rearrangement uses TRBV6-1 and TRBJ2-7, with 11 bases fitting TRBD1. Germline V gene sequence: CDR1 MNHNS, CDR2 SASEGT. The CDR3 is 13 amino acids. J gave up 2 bases and V 8 bases, and 2 bases lay outside the gene matches. CDR3 sequence reads: CASGQGAAYEQYF. Written as DNA, the CDR3 is TGTGCCAGCGGACAGGGGGCGGCCTACGAGCAGTACTTC.

CDR3 coding DNA: TGCAGTGCTCCCCGTGGGCCCCTTGGCTCCTACAATGAGCAGTTCTTC. As protein: CSAPRGPLGSYNEQFF. The J gene is TRBJ2-1, the V gene TRBV20-1; D ambiguous. This CDR3 region has 16 residues. CDR1 and CDR2 (germline): DFQATT, SNEGSKA (reference sequence). The ends were cut back, 5 bases at V and 0 bases at J, with 17 bases in the middle.

A few counts support this clonotype. This chain links TRBV11-1 with TRBJ2-1; 8 nucleotides align to TRBD2. With V trimmed by 0 bases and J by 4 bases, 2 bases remained unmatched. The CDR3 loop spans 15 amino acids. Germline V gives CDR1 SGHAT, CDR2 FQDESV (reference sequence). The CDR3 here is CASSLAGLDYNEQFF. CDR3 DNA sequence: TGTGCCAGCAGCTTAGCGGGACTAGATTACAATGAGCAGTTCTTC. The full variable domain, in which reference TRBV11-1 and TRBJ2-1 provide the parts outside the CDR3, is EAEVAQSPRYKITEKSQAVAFWCDPISGHATLYWYRQILGQGPELLVQFQDESVVDDSQLPKDRFSAERLKGVDSTLKIQPAELGDSAMYLCASSLAGLDYNEQFFGPGTRLTVL.

At least ten counts were recorded for this clonotype. The chain is built from TRBV9 and TRBJ2-7; 8 nucleotides match TRBD1. Germline V gene sequence: CDR1 SGDLS, CDR2 YYNGEE. CDR3 length: 14 residues. V was clipped by 4 bases and J by 5 bases; unmatched bases: 8. The CDR3 loop reads CASSPRTGMDEQYF. CDR3 nucleotides: TGTGCCAGCAGCCCCCGGACAGGGATGGACGAGCAGTACTTC.

In its sample, this clonotype was seen a few times. The chain couples TRBV9 to TRBJ2-5; either TRBD1 or TRBD2 may fit D (5 bases each). The CDR3 length is 15 residues. The germline V gene encodes CDR1 SGDLS and CDR2 YYNGEE. V shed 0 bases and J shed 5 bases, with 14 bases lying between them. The CDR3 nucleotides are TGTGCCAGCAGCGTAGGCCCCACGGGGCGGGAGACCCAGTACTTC. It yields the protein CASSVGPTGRETQYF.

The table lists this clonotype with a few counts. The chain joins TRBV20-1 to TRBJ2-1; D perhaps matches TRBD2 (5 bases). The V gene's germline CDR1 is DFQATT and CDR2 SNEGSKA (reference sequence). Trimming left V 3 bases short and J 6 bases short, with 9 bases between. The CDR3 has 12 amino acids. The CDR3 is CSASLAPNEQFF. The CDR3 DNA sequence: TGCAGTGCTAGCCTAGCCCCCAATGAGCAGTTCTTC.

This chain's CDR3 is CASSQEQISGNTIYF. The CDR3 DNA follows: TGTGCCAGCAGCCAAGAGCAGATCTCTGGAAACACCATATATTTT. The chain couples TRBV4-2 to TRBJ1-3; D call uncertain. The CDR3 is 15 amino acids. Trimming pared 0 bases from V and 0 bases from J, leaving 6 bases between. Germline V gives CDR1 LGHNA, CDR2 YNFKEQ.

This clonotype was seen a few times. The V gene is TRBV5-1, the J gene TRBJ2-3; 7 nucleotides agree with TRBD1. Trimming removed 4 bases from V and 0 bases from J; junction bases left unmatched: 11. The CDR3 extends over 17 amino acids. Germline lookup yields CDR1 SGHRS and CDR2 YFSETQ. CDR3 coding DNA: TGCGCCAGCAGCGTAGCTCAGGGGGTTCTAAGCACAGATACGCAGTATTTT. This sequence encodes CASSVAQGVLSTDTQYF.

V and J are TRBV7-2 and TRBJ2-7, with TRBD1 matching over 7 bases. J gave up 7 bases and V 3 bases, and 6 bases lay outside the gene matches. The CDR3 has 13 residues. The V gene's germline CDR1 is SGHTA and CDR2 FQGNSA. CDR3 in DNA: TGTGCCAGCAGCTTGCCGACAGGGAGTGAGCAGTACTTC. Translation gives CASSLPTGSEQYF.

This clonotype was seen at least ten times. Sequence at one end of the junction differs from germline and may be a read error. The chain is built from TRBV7-9 and TRBJ2-6; D possibly matches TRBD1 or TRBD2 (5 bases each). This CDR3 contains 15 residues. The V gene's germline CDR1 is SEHNR and CDR2 FQNEAQ (reference sequence). DNA of the CDR3: TGTGCCAGCAGTTTAGTCGGGGCGGGGGCCAACGTCCTGACTTTC. It codes for CASSLVGAGANVLTF.

This clonotype showed up just a few times. This chain joins TRBV29-1 and TRBJ1-2, with 8 bases that match TRBD1. Germline V CDR1 and CDR2: SQVTM, ANQGSEA. CDR3 size: 14 residues. Trimming cost V 3 bases and J 1 base; bases outside gene matches: 4. DNA of the CDR3: TGCAGCGTTGACAAGGACAGGGTTAACTATGGCTACACCTTC. Protein product: CSVDKDRVNYGYTF.

As for this clonotype: One end of the junction fails to match germline, which may point to a read error. The chain uses TRBV29-1 and TRBJ2-1; perhaps TRBD1 as D (5 bases). Germline CDR1 reads SQVTM; CDR2 reads ANQGSEA. The CDR3 consists of 16 residues. The DNA for the CDR3 is TGCAGTGTTGAAGCGTCCTGGAAGGGGCCGGTCAATGGGCAGTTCTTC. Translated, it gives CSVEASWKGPVNGQFF.

The genes are TRBV27 and TRBJ1-2; 9 bases are shared with TRBD1. Trimming at V came to 6 bases and at J to 0 bases, leaving 8 bases not matched to a gene. Looked up from germline, CDR1 is MNHEY and CDR2 is SMNVEV (reference sequence). The CDR3 runs 16 residues. CDR3 region: CASSPGTGSANYGYTF. In nucleotides, the CDR3 is TGTGCCAGCAGCCCAGGGACAGGGTCAGCTAACTATGGCTACACCTTC.